Detailed here is one T cell receptor (beta chain). The target of this receptor is not known. Base qualities are not at hand, and no much larger clone is one base apart. This sample was included in a study of T cell repertoires in cytomegalovirus infection (dated by TCRdb to about 2019). Background for the entire study: Peptide stimulations targeted recently identified HLA-C-restricted CMV epitopes, whose presentation resists viral immunomodulation, together with well-studied HLA-B-restricted epitopes. Donor HLA type was relevant to the analysis, as public TCR beta signatures indicated carriage of CMV infection together with the matching HLA type. Study-wide conclusions, independent of this receptor: The ex vivo response was dominated by HLA-C-restricted CMV-specific TCR beta clonotypes, which also provided the single most frequent clonotype in two of eight donors. Carriers of CMV infection plus the relevant HLA type were discriminated by the cumulative frequency of public TCR beta family members in the study cohort and in an independent approximately 350-donor cohort.

According to the study, the label for this sample's treatment or condition signals: in vitro stimulation with specific CMV peptide epitopes to enrich CMV-specific T cells. Sequenced on an Illumina HiSeq 1500. TCRdb reworked the public reads: Q25 trimming with fastp, MiXCR clone assembly, productive beta chains retained. Each CDR3 protein gets just one entry, which takes the most common genes and DNA from the rows behind it. Across this sample there are some 920,000 distinct CDR3 sequences, with 30% to 40% seen only once. The ten largest clones take up roughly 12% of the sample. Counted from cysteine to phenylalanine, this CDR3 has 14 amino acids. CDR3 DNA only is kept here, 42 bases in frame from base 1. CDR1 and CDR2, looked up from the germline V gene (reference sequence), are SEHNR and FQNEAQ. After removal of 3 bases from V and 8 bases from J, the junction retains 4 bases not matched to a gene.

The rearrangement combines TRBV7-9 with TRBJ1-4, and 9 bases in between align with TRBD1. The TCR originated in a human donor in good health (CMV status not recorded). Some clones in this sample may be carry-over from other donors' samples. Sequences were derived from cultured CD8+ T cells from PBMCs, sampled from culture after CMV antigen stimulation. CDR3 reads: CASSLTTGGEKLFF. Read as DNA, the sequence is TGTGCCAGCAGCTTGACGACAGGGGGAGAAAAACTGTTTTTT.